The 25 T cell receptor beta chains below were found in one sample sequenced in a study of cytomegalovirus exposure and HLA in healthy donors. Researchers ran the PCR with 60 Vbeta and 13 Jbeta primers. Assay used: immunoSEQ multiplex PCR; TCRdb lists only in-frame clones, some missing. Counted here are around 88,000 clones, around 84% occurring once; the ten biggest clones make up roughly 4.3%. The sequenced sample consisted of PBMCs. These receptors all come from a woman in her 40s in good health and CMV-seropositive.

The CDR3 nucleotides read TGTGCCAGCAGCTTATGGGGACAGGCCTATGGCTACACCTTC. Protein product: CASSLWGQAYGYTF. This chain uses TRBV7-2 with TRBJ1-2; TRBD1 matches at 8 bases. V trimming: 2 bases; J trimming: 4 bases; junction bases outside the gene matches: 3. This CDR3 contains 14 residues. The germline V gene has CDR1 SGHTA and CDR2 FQGNSA. The variable domain in full, with the rest retrieved from reference TRBV7-2 and TRBJ1-2, is GAGVSQSPSNKVTEKGKDVELRCDPISGHTALYWYRQSLGQGLEFLIYFQGNSAPDKSGLPSDRFSAERTGGSVSTLTIQRTQQEDSAVYLCASSLWGQAYGYTFGSGTRLTVV.

V gene TRBV2 combines with J gene TRBJ1-3; D possibly corresponds to TRBD1 (5 bases). This CDR3 spans 15 amino acids. Between the trimmed V and J ends, which lost 6 bases and 0 bases, there was a span of 12 bases. In germline, CDR1 is SNHLY, CDR2 FYNNEI. As DNA, the CDR3 is TGTGCCAGCAGGTCAGGGTATAACTCTGGAAACACCATATATTTT. This sequence encodes CASRSGYNSGNTIYF.

The DNA of the CDR3 is TGTGCCAGCAGCTCTACAGGGGGAGACACCATATATTTT. Amino acids: CASSSTGGDTIYF. V gene TRBV7-9 combines with J gene TRBJ1-3; the match to TRBD1 covers 8 bases. The CDR3 has 13 residues. Trimming at V came to 4 bases and at J to 8 bases, leaving 4 bases not matched to a gene. Germline values: CDR1 SEHNR, CDR2 FQNEAQ (reference sequence).

The chain recombines TRBV9 with TRBJ2-7, with a weak D call TRBD2 (5 bases). V was pared by 0 bases and J by 2 bases, with 9 bases between. The V gene's germline CDR1 is SGDLS and CDR2 YYNGEE. The CDR3 has 14 residues. CDR3 sequence: CASSVGYGTYEQYF. The CDR3 DNA sequence: TGTGCCAGCAGCGTAGGATACGGGACCTACGAGCAGTACTTC. The full variable domain, with the rest looked up from reference TRBV9 and TRBJ2-7, is DSGVTQTPKHLITATGQRVTLRCSPRSGDLSVYWYQQSLDQGLQFLIQYYNGEERAKGNILERFSAQQFPDLHSELNLSSLELGDSALYFCASSVGYGTYEQYFGPGTRLTVT.

The table lists this clone with a few counts. J is TRBJ2-1 and V is TRBV9; 10 nucleotides match TRBD1. Germline values: CDR1 SGDLS, CDR2 YYNGEE. J lost 5 bases, V lost 3 bases, and 14 bases had no gene match. The length of the CDR3 is 18 residues. The DNA of the CDR3 is TGTGCCAGCAGCGCCGGGACAGGGGTTTTTGGGGGGAACAATGAGCAGTTCTTC. It yields the protein CASSAGTGVFGGNNEQFF. The variable domain in full, completed from reference TRBV9 and TRBJ2-1, reads DSGVTQTPKHLITATGQRVTLRCSPRSGDLSVYWYQQSLDQGLQFLIQYYNGEERAKGNILERFSAQQFPDLHSELNLSSLELGDSALYFCASSAGTGVFGGNNEQFFGPGTRLTVL.

This clone was observed a handful of times. V and J are TRBV6-4 and TRBJ2-2; the match to TRBD2 covers 9 bases. Per germline, CDR1 MRHNA and CDR2 SNTAGT. V was pared by 3 bases and J by 5 bases, with 7 bases of the junction left unmatched. CDR3 length equals 16 residues. Here the CDR3 DNA reads TGTGCCAGCAGTGAAACCATAGCGGGGGAAACCGGGGAGCTGTTTTTT. This translates into CASSETIAGETGELFF.

The V and J genes are TRBV9 and TRBJ1-3, with D unresolved. The germline CDR1 and CDR2 sequences are SGDLS and YYNGEE. The CDR3 runs 16 residues. Trimming left V 3 bases short and J 0 bases short, with 13 bases between. The CDR3 is CASSGAFSNSGNTIYF. The DNA of the CDR3 is TGTGCCAGCAGCGGAGCGTTCTCTAACTCTGGAAACACCATATATTTT.

The J gene is TRBJ1-1, the V gene TRBV10-3, with TRBD1 identical over 9 bases. The V and J ends lost 6 bases and 1 base, in that order; junction bases with no gene match: 0. The germline CDR1 and CDR2 sequences are ENHRY and SYGVKD. The CDR3 is 13 residues long. The CDR3 protein is CAIRQGANTEAFF. In nucleotides, the CDR3 is TGTGCCATCAGACAGGGGGCGAACACTGAAGCTTTCTTT.

The chain uses TRBV9 and TRBJ2-1; 8 bases are a match to TRBD2. In germline, CDR1 is SGDLS, CDR2 YYNGEE. The CDR3 is 20 amino acids. Trimming cost V 3 bases and J 1 base; bases outside gene matches: 18. The CDR3 loop is CASSGSPGSSGRKSYNEQFF. CDR3 nucleotides: TGTGCCAGCAGCGGCAGTCCTGGGTCCAGCGGGAGAAAGTCCTACAATGAGCAGTTCTTC.

This chain joins TRBV28 and TRBJ1-1, with 8 bases aligning to TRBD1. The CDR3 extends over 14 amino acids. The germline CDR1 and CDR2 sequences are MDHEN and SYDVKM. J lost 5 bases, V lost 6 bases, and 8 bases had no gene match. The chain's CDR3 is CASSPGGGFTEAFF. Here the CDR3 DNA reads TGTGCCAGCAGCCCAGGGGGCGGGTTTACTGAAGCTTTCTTT.

V usage is TRBV12-5 and J usage is TRBJ2-5, with D tentatively TRBD1 (5 bases). This CDR3 spans 15 amino acids. CDR1 is LGHNT, CDR2 FRNRAP, per germline. The V end was cut by 1 base, the J end by 5 bases, with 14 bases between. The CDR3: CASGLGQSLFETQYF. The DNA for the CDR3 is TGTGCTAGTGGTTTGGGACAGTCTCTGTTTGAGACCCAGTACTTC.

The chain recombines TRBV5-8 with TRBJ2-7; 10 nucleotides line up with TRBD1. V gave up 0 bases and J gave up 4 bases; unmatched junction bases: 4. CDR1 SGHTS and CDR2 YDEGEE come from the germline V gene. The CDR3 covers 15 residues. The CDR3 nucleotides are TGTGCCAGCAGCTTGGGGACAGGGGGAGTATACGAGCAGTACTTC. This sequence encodes CASSLGTGGVYEQYF.

J is TRBJ1-5 and V is TRBV19; D unresolved. The CDR3 extends over 14 amino acids. The germline V gene encodes CDR1 LNHDA and CDR2 SQIVND (reference sequence). V lost 4 bases and J lost 0, with 7 bases in between. The CDR3 DNA reads TGTGCCAGTAGTAACACCAATAGCAATCAGCCCCAGCATTTT. Translated: CASSNTNSNQPQHF.

This chain connects TRBV11-2 to TRBJ2-3; 8 nucleotides align to TRBD1. This CDR3 contains 13 residues. Germline trimming cut 8 bases from V and 1 base from J; bases unmatched to any gene: 2. Germline V lookup: CDR1 SGHAT, CDR2 FQNNGV. The CDR3 nucleotides are TGTGCCAGCCTGGGACAGGGCACAGATACGCAGTATTTT. As protein: CASLGQGTDTQYF.

This chain connects TRBV27 to TRBJ2-5; TRBD1 is a possible D gene (7 bases). Germline V lookup: CDR1 MNHEY, CDR2 SMNVEV (reference sequence). The V gene lost 4 bases and the J gene lost 5 bases, with 17 bases spanning the gap. CDR3 length: 15 amino acids. CDR3: CASSCQGGKGETQYF. DNA for the CDR3: TGTGCCAGCAGTTGCCAGGGGGGTAAGGGGGAGACCCAGTACTTC.

V usage is TRBV19 and J usage is TRBJ2-2; D is perhaps TRBD1 (5 bases). From germline, CDR1 is LNHDA and CDR2 SQIVND (reference sequence). V dropped 6 bases and J dropped 4 bases, with 15 bases sitting between them. There are 15 residues in the CDR3. CDR3 amino acids: CASRGAGLGTGELFF. The CDR3 coding sequence is TGTGCCAGTAGAGGTGCAGGGCTCGGCACCGGGGAGCTGTTTTTT.

V is TRBV10-3 and J is TRBJ1-3; D call uncertain. V was shortened by 2 bases and J by 4 bases, with 12 bases between the two germline ends. Germline CDR1 is ENHRY and CDR2 is SYGVKD. The CDR3 loop spans 15 amino acids. In nucleotides, the CDR3 is TGTGCCATCAGTGAGCCCATTTCACTGGGAAACACCATATATTTT. This sequence encodes CAISEPISLGNTIYF.

The chain uses TRBV4-1 and TRBJ2-5, with 9 bases identical to TRBD2. Germline assignment: CDR1 MGHRA and CDR2 YSYEKL. CDR3 length: 16 residues. V dropped 2 bases and J dropped 1; count of bases not matched to a gene: 5. The CDR3 reads CASSQLPTSGQETQYF. DNA for the CDR3: TGCGCCAGCAGCCAACTCCCGACTAGCGGCCAAGAGACCCAGTACTTC.

This clone was found once. Germline is not matched at one junction end, which may reflect a read error. The DNA for the CDR3 is TGTTCCAGCAGCTTAGGTCAGACGTGGGGCGGGATTACAGATACGCAGTATTTT. As protein: CSSSLGQTWGGITDTQYF. The genes are TRBV7-9 and TRBJ2-3; maybe TRBD2 (6 bases). The germline gives CDR1 SEHNR, CDR2 FQNEAQ (reference sequence). The CDR3 consists of 18 residues.

This clone was seen a single time. The chain is built from TRBV12-2 and TRBJ2-7; the D segment call TRBD2 is taken from the table without a DNA check. TRBV12-2 is a documented pseudogene. The CDR3 loop spans 17 amino acids. This chain's CDR3 is CASRLWLAGGGGGEQYF. As DNA, the CDR3 is TGTGCAAGTCGCTTATGGTTGGCGGGAGGAGGGGGTGGCGAGCAGTACTTC.

The genes are TRBV25-1 and TRBJ2-3; TRBD2 matches 8 bases. V trimming: 5 bases; J trimming: 2 bases; junction bases outside the gene matches: 9. This CDR3 is built from 16 residues. The germline gives CDR1 MGHDK, CDR2 SYGVNS. CDR3 DNA: TGTGCCAGCAGTCAGGGAAGCGGGGGCAACACAGATACGCAGTATTTT. This encodes CASSQGSGGNTDTQYF.

This clone is labeled as medium-sized (0.01 to 0.1%). The V and J genes are TRBV11-3 and TRBJ2-1, with 8 nucleotides matching TRBD2. Germline assignment: CDR1 SGHNT and CDR2 YENEEA. This CDR3 is 14 amino acids long. The J segment lost 4 bases and the V segment lost 4 bases, leaving 3 bases of the junction unmatched. CDR3 region: CASSSPGGYNEQFF. The CDR3 DNA reads TGTGCCAGCAGCTCCCCGGGGGGGTACAATGAGCAGTTCTTC.

V usage is TRBV2 and J usage is TRBJ1-5, with TRBD1 identical over 7 bases. This CDR3 is 14 amino acids long. Per the germline V gene, CDR1 is SNHLY and CDR2 is FYNNEI. Trimming cost V 6 bases and J 4 bases; bases outside gene matches: 6. CDR3 sequence: CASSRDRENQPQHF. The CDR3 DNA is TGTGCCAGCAGCCGAGACAGGGAAAATCAGCCCCAGCATTTT.

The rearrangement links TRBV5-1 to TRBJ2-3; 9 positions agree with TRBD2. CDR3 length: 17 amino acids. CDR1 is SGHRS and CDR2 is YFSETQ in the germline V gene. Losses at the gene ends were 3 bases for V and 1 base for J; bases not matched to a gene: 9. CDR3 nucleotides: TGCGCCAGCAGCTCCAACATAGCGGGAGCGGGCACAGATACGCAGTATTTT. Translating it yields CASSSNIAGAGTDTQYF.

J is TRBJ2-2 and V is TRBV5-5; D is ambiguous. V was clipped by 1 base and J by 2 bases, with 9 bases between them. This CDR3 is 15 amino acids long. CDR1 is SGHKS, CDR2 YYEKEE, per germline (reference sequence). The CDR3 loop reads CASSLSMTNTGELFF. The CDR3 DNA sequence: TGTGCCAGCAGCTTGTCCATGACAAACACCGGGGAGCTGTTTTTT.